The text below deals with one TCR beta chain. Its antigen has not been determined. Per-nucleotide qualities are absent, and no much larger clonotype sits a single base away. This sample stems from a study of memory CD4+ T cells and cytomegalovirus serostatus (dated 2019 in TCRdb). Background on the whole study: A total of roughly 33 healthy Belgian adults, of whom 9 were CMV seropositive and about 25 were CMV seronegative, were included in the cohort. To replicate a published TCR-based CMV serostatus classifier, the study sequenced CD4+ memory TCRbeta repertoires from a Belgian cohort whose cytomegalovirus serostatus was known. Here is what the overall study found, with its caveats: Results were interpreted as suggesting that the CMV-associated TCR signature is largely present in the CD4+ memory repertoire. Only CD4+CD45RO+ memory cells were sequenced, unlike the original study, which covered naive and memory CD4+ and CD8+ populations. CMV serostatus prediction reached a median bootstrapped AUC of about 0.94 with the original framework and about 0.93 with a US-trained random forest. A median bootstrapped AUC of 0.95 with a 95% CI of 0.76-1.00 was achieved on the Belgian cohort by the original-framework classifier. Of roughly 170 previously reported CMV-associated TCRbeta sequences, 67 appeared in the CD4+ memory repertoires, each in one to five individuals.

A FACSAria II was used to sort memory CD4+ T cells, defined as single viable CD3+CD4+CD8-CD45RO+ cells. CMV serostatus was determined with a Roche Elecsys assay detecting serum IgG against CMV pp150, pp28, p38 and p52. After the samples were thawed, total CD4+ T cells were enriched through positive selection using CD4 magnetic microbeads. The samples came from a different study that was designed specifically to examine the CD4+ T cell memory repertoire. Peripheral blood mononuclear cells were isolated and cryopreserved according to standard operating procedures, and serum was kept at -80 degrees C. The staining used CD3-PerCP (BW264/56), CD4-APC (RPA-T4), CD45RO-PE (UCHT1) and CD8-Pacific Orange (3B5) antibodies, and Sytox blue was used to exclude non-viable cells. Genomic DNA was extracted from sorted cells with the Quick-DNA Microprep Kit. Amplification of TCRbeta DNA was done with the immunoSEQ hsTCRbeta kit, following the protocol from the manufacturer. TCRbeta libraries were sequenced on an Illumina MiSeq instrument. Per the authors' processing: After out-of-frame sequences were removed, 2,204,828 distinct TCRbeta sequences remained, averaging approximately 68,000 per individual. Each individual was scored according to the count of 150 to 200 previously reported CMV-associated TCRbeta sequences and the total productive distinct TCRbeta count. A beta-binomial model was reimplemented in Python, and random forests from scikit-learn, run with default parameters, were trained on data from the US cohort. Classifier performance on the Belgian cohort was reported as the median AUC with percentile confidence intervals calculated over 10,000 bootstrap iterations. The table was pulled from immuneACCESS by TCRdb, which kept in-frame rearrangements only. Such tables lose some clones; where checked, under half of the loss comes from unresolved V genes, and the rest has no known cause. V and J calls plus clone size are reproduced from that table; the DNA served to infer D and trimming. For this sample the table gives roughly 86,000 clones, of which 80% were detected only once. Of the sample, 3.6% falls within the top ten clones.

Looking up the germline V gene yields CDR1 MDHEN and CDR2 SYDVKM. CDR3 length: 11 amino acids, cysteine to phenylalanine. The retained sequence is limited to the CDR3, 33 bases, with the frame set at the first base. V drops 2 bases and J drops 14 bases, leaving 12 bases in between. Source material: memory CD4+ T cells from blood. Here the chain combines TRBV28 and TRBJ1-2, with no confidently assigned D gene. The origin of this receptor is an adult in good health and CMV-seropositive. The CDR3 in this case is CASSLGLVPTF. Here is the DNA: TGTGCCAGCAGTTTAGGCCTAGTACCTACCTTC.